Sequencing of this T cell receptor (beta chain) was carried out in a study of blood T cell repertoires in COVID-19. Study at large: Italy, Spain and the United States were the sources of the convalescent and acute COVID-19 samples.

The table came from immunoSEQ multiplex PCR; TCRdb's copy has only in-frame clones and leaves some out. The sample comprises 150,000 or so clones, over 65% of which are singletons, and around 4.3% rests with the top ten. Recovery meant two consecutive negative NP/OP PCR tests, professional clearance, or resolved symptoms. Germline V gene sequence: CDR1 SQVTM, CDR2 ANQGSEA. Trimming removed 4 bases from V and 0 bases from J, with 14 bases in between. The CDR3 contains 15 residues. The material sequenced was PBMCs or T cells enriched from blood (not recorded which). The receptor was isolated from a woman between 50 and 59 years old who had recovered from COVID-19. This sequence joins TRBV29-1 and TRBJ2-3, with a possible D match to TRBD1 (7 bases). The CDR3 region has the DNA TGCAGCGTTGGCCTGACAGGGACTAGCACAGATACGCAGTATTTT. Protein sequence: CSVGLTGTSTDTQYF.